These T cell receptor beta chains were read from a single sample in a study of blood T cell repertoires in COVID-19. This table comes from immunoSEQ multiplex PCR, and its TCRdb copy is limited to in-frame clones, with some not included. The repertoire holds 150,000 or so clones, with around 85% as singletons. The sample comprised peripheral blood. The receptors come from a man aged 55 to 70 with COVID-19, enrolled during active disease. CDR3s include the opening cysteine and the closing phenylalanine or tryptophan. The D gene is left open where the match is weak.

D: TRBD1; J: TRBJ1-5; V: TRBV7-9; CDR3: CASSSDRRDNQPQHF
D: .; J: TRBJ1-2; V: TRBV5-6; CDR3: CASTSQAYGYTF
D: .; J: TRBJ1-6; V: TRBV5-1; CDR3: CASSLLSSYNSPLHF
D: .; J: TRBJ2-4; V: TRBV30; CDR3: CAWDDEPAKNIQYF
D: .; J: TRBJ2-3; V: TRBV19; CDR3: CASTSLGFPDTDTQYF
D: .; J: TRBJ1-1; V: TRBV5-1; CDR3: CASSFSGNTEAFF
D: TRBD1; J: TRBJ1-4; V: TRBV5-4; CDR3: CASSGGTETNEKLFF
D: TRBD1; J: TRBJ1-5; V: TRBV19; CDR3: CASSVTDRDRKHQPQHF
D: TRBD2; J: TRBJ2-5; V: TRBV30; CDR3: CAWGGLAGGETQYF
D: .; J: TRBJ1-2; V: TRBV7-6; CDR3: CASSLSSAQGYGYTF
D: .; J: TRBJ1-2; V: TRBV20-1; CDR3: CSAAQTYGYTF
D: .; J: TRBJ1-2; V: TRBV7-8; CDR3: CASSLGAVYGYTF
D: TRBD2; J: TRBJ2-7; V: TRBV2; CDR3: CASSAGGPPYEQYF
D: TRBD1; J: TRBJ1-4; V: TRBV29-1; CDR3: CSVERGTGTEKLFF
D: TRBD1; J: TRBJ1-6; V: TRBV6-5; CDR3: CASSYSTQGDSPLHF
D: TRBD1; J: TRBJ1-5; V: TRBV2; CDR3: CASLGQGARNQPQHF
D: .; J: TRBJ1-2; V: TRBV27; CDR3: CASSFQGYGYTF
D: TRBD1; J: TRBJ1-5; V: TRBV7-8; CDR3: CASSLGQGASNQPQHF
D: .; J: TRBJ1-1; V: TRBV5-4; CDR3: CASRWWGGLVLMNTEAFF
D: .; J: TRBJ1-1; V: TRBV28; CDR3: CASNWGGYTEAFF
D: .; J: TRBJ2-6; V: TRBV28; CDR3: CASNAYTPSGANVLTF
D: .; J: TRBJ1-1; V: TRBV19; CDR3: CASRRGGFTEAFF
D: .; J: TRBJ1-2; V: TRBV9; CDR3: CASSVVDKGYTF
D: .; J: TRBJ1-1; V: TRBV12-3/TRBV12-4; CDR3: CASSVQGNTEAFF
D: .; J: TRBJ2-5; V: TRBV24-1; CDR3: CATSDPGLKETQYF
D: .; J: TRBJ1-5; V: TRBV5-4; CDR3: CASGGGLSNQPQHF
D: TRBD1; J: TRBJ2-5; V: TRBV5-1; CDR3: CASSLEGQGKTQYF
D: .; J: TRBJ1-5; V: TRBV18; CDR3: CASADGSNQPQHF
D: TRBD1; J: TRBJ2-7; V: TRBV27; CDR3: CASSRLIGTGAYEQYF
D: .; J: TRBJ2-5; V: TRBV2; CDR3: CASLLLPPAETQYF
D: .; J: TRBJ2-1; V: TRBV5-1; CDR3: CASSLEPENEQFF
D: TRBD1; J: TRBJ1-1; V: TRBV9; CDR3: CASSAPGQKNTEAFF
D: .; J: TRBJ1-1; V: TRBV12-3/TRBV12-4; CDR3: CASSLEIGHEAFF
D: .; J: TRBJ1-2; V: TRBV6-5; CDR3: CASSYSGTRGYTF
D: .; J: TRBJ1-2; V: TRBV2; CDR3: CASLYGISNGYTF
D: .; J: TRBJ1-3; V: TRBV7-8; CDR3: CASSPSRGLDTIYF
D: TRBD2; J: TRBJ2-5; V: TRBV7-9; CDR3: CASSLPSGVQKETQYF
D: TRBD1; J: TRBJ1-5; V: TRBV5-6; CDR3: CASSNRGPLEPQHF
D: .; J: TRBJ1-5; V: TRBV19; CDR3: CASRDQGYQPQHF
D: TRBD2; J: TRBJ2-2; V: TRBV15; CDR3: CATSRAQRLAGGTGELFF
D: .; J: TRBJ2-7; V: TRBV5-8; CDR3: CASRDTGVEQYF
D: .; J: TRBJ1-1; V: TRBV2; CDR3: CASNPWGGTEAFF
D: TRBD2; J: TRBJ2-7; V: TRBV18; CDR3: CASSPPASGSEEQYF
D: TRBD1; J: TRBJ1-5; V: TRBV3-1/TRBV3-2; CDR3: CASSPGQGNQPQHF
D: .; J: TRBJ2-1; V: TRBV27; CDR3: CASSSAKPGNEQFF
D: TRBD1; J: TRBJ1-4; V: TRBV19; CDR3: CASSSPGQANEKLFF
D: .; J: TRBJ1-4; V: TRBV5-1; CDR3: CASSLEGAGREKLFF
D: .; J: TRBJ1-4; V: TRBV15; CDR3: CATSRDKNREGEKLFF
D: TRBD1; J: TRBJ1-5; V: TRBV2; CDR3: CASSPQGVANQPQHF